This T cell receptor beta chain was documented in a study of T-cell reconstitution after alpha-beta-depleted transplantation in children (TCRdb year 2016). For the wider study: The study quantitatively tracked T-cell immune reconstitution after TCRalphabeta/CD19-depleted allogeneic hematopoietic cell transplantation in children using TCR repertoire profiling. Findings and caveats that apply to the study as a whole: Hyperexpanded clone frequencies declined over subsequent months; after one year, T-cell counts and TCRbeta diversity were mostly attributed to newly produced T cells. In some patients, high TCRbeta diversity at day 60 was attributed to recipient T cells and intrathymic progenitors that had survived conditioning. The apparently early alphabetaT-cell count recovery about two months after transplant was reportedly dependent on only several hundred rapidly expanded clones derived from non-depleted graft cells.

Library creation used PCR. TCRdb names Illumina HiSeq 2500 as the instrument used. Molecular barcoding was employed in the preparation of TCR libraries, with unique molecular identifiers being used to normalize TCRbeta repertoire quantification. In TCRdb, the public reads were trimmed at Q25 with fastp and aligned with MiXCR, with productive beta chains retained. Entries are consolidated by CDR3 protein sequence, retaining the most common genes and DNA. The sample table shows 250,000 to 300,000 distinct CDR3 sequences, and 10% are seen once. Approximately 7.6% of the sample belongs to the ten largest clones. What the treatment or condition label conveys for this sample: allogeneic hematopoietic cell transplantation with graft depleted of TCRalphabeta T cells and CD19 B cells. TCRalphabeta/CD19-depleted allogeneic hematopoietic cell grafts were given to the transplant recipients, all of whom were children.

CDR1 and CDR2 were assigned from the germline V gene as SGHTA and FQGNSA. V is pruned by 5 bases and J by 1 base, leaving 2 bases of the junction without a gene match. From cysteine to phenylalanine, the CDR3 is 14 amino acids long. The CDR3 DNA has 42 bases and is translated from base 1. As regards this clonotype: There is no known antigen for this receptor. No base qualities exist here, and no much larger clone lies one base off it.

The TCR originated in a boy under three years old with acute myeloid leukemia, due to receive a stem cell transplant. Recombination connected TRBV7-2 to TRBJ2-5, and 9 bases in between align with TRBD1. Sequenced material: PBMCs, taken before TCRalphabeta/CD19-depleted stem cell transplant. The DNA sequence is as follows: TGTGCCAGCAGCATGACAGGGGGCCAAGAGACCCAGTACTTC. Translated, this is CASSMTGGQETQYF.